This T cell receptor beta chain was identified in a study of vaccination effects on CD4 cells after COVID-19. The V end lost 5 bases, the J end lost 6 bases, and 29 bases lay between the germline ends. CDR3 length equals 18 residues. Germline CDR1 reads MNHNY; CDR2 reads SVGAGI (reference sequence). Generated by immunoSEQ multiplex PCR, the TCRdb table keeps only in-frame clones and is missing some. The data hold about 25,000 clones, with around 69% observed a single time. As for this clone: Antigen unknown.

Culture lasted roughly 9 days before CD4+ T cell isolation. This sequence originates from a human donor who received a COVID-19 vaccine. The material was CD4+ T cells from PBMCs cultured without peptide, obtained before COVID-19 vaccination. The chain is built from TRBV6-6 and TRBJ2-7; no clear D. The CDR3 loop is CASSPTFSTGPQVGEQYF. The CDR3 nucleotides read TGTGCCAGCAGTCCTACCTTCTCAACCGGCCCTCAGGTCGGCGAGCAGTACTTC.